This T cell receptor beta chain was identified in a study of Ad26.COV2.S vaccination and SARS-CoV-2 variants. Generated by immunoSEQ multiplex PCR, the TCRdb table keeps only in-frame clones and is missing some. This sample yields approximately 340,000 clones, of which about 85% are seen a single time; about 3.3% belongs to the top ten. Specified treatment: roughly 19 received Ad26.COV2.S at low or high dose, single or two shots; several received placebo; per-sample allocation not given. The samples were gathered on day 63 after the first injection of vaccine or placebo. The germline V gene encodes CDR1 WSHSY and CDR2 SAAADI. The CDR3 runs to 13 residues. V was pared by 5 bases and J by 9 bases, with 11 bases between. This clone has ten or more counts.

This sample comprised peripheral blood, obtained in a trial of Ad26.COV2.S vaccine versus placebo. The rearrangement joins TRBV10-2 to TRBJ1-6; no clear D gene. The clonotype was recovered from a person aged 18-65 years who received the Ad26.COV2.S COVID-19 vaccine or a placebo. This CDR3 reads CASSPQAGSPLHF. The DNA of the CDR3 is TGCGCCAGCAGTCCCCAGGCTGGTTCACCCCTCCACTTT.